The 25 T cell receptor beta chains listed next were all sequenced from one sample in a study of cytomegalovirus exposure and HLA in healthy donors. 60 Vbeta and 13 Jbeta primers were used in PCR. TCRdb's table, derived via immunoSEQ multiplex PCR, lists solely in-frame clones and lacks some. The sample consists of roughly 200,000 clones, 70% to 85% of them appearing once. Source material: PBMCs. The receptors shown here come from a man between 35 and 55 years old in good health and CMV-seropositive.

Worth noting for this clone: Other DNA sequences from this sample encode an identical CDR3 as well. The chain links TRBV7-8 to TRBJ2-1, with TRBD1 matching over 12 bases. The CDR3 is made up of 15 amino acids. J was trimmed by 10 bases and V by 1 base; bases with no gene match: 5. The germline V gene has CDR1 SGHVS and CDR2 FQNEAQ. CDR3 region: CASSLGGQGAREQFF. The DNA for the CDR3 is TGTGCCAGCAGCTTAGGGGGACAGGGGGCGAGGGAGCAGTTCTTC.

The chain carries TRBV5-4 and TRBJ2-1; TRBD2 agrees at 13 bases. V trimming: 2 bases; J trimming: 7 bases; junction bases outside the gene matches: 3. Germline lookup yields CDR1 SGHNT and CDR2 YYREEE (reference sequence). The CDR3 extends over 15 amino acids. CDR3 sequence: CASSLGLAGDNEQFF. CDR3 in DNA: TGTGCCAGCAGCTTAGGACTAGCGGGGGATAATGAGCAGTTCTTC.

With respect to this clone: This CDR3 is also generated by other DNA sequences in the sample. The V gene is TRBV5-1, the J gene TRBJ2-7, with D possibly TRBD2 on 5 matching bases. Trimming removed 3 bases from V and 2 bases from J, with 9 bases in between. Germline V gives CDR1 SGHRS, CDR2 YFSETQ. The CDR3 loop spans 13 amino acids. The CDR3 region is CASSWTGTYEQYF. The CDR3 DNA is TGCGCCAGCAGCTGGACGGGGACCTACGAGCAGTACTTC.

This clone was observed a handful of times. The V call is TRBV7-2, the J call TRBJ2-1; 14 bases agree with TRBD2. Germline CDR1 SGHTA, CDR2 FQGNSA. With V trimmed by 9 bases and J by 12 bases, 10 bases remained unmatched. There are 14 residues in the CDR3. The CDR3 bases are TGTGCCAGTAATGAGGGACTAGCGGGAGTGGGGCAGTTCTTC. Residues: CASNEGLAGVGQFF. Full variable domain (outside the CDR3, taken from reference TRBV7-2 and TRBJ2-1): GAGVSQSPSNKVTEKGKDVELRCDPISGHTALYWYRQSLGQGLEFLIYFQGNSAPDKSGLPSDRFSAERTGGSVSTLTIQRTQQEDSAVYLCASNEGLAGVGQFFGPGTRLTVL.

This clone was seen a few times. CDR3 residues: CASSPGGISTGELFF. The DNA of the CDR3 is TGTGCCAGCAGTCCGGGCGGGATCTCCACCGGGGAGCTGTTTTTT. The genes are TRBV6-5 and TRBJ2-2, with TRBD2 as a possible D gene (6 bases). V shed 5 bases and J shed 4 bases, with 14 bases lying between them. CDR3 length: 15 residues. From germline, CDR1 is MNHEY and CDR2 SVGAGI.

The J gene is TRBJ2-3, the V gene TRBV5-6; possibly TRBD2 for D (6 bases). The CDR3 is 13 amino acids. The V end was cut by 3 bases, the J end by 5 bases, with 10 bases between. The germline gives CDR1 SGHDT, CDR2 YYEEEE. CDR3 loop: CASSWGDRDTQYF. The CDR3 DNA sequence: TGTGCCAGCAGCTGGGGGGACCGAGATACGCAGTATTTT.

The CDR3 spells CAISAGGSSYNEQFF. CDR3 in DNA: TGTGCCATCAGTGCTGGCGGGAGCTCCTACAATGAGCAGTTCTTC. This sequence joins TRBV10-3 and TRBJ2-1; 7 bases map to TRBD2. The germline V gene has CDR1 ENHRY and CDR2 SYGVKD. The CDR3 is 15 amino acids. Trimming at V came to 4 bases and at J to 0 bases, leaving 3 bases not matched to a gene.

The chain joins TRBV6-1 to TRBJ2-1; maybe TRBD2 (5 bases). The CDR3 totals 11 residues. Per germline, CDR1 MNHNS and CDR2 SASEGT. Trimming removed 5 bases from V and 9 bases from J, with 8 bases in between. CDR3: CASSYEGEQFF. The CDR3 nucleotides read TGTGCCAGCAGTTACGAGGGTGAGCAGTTCTTC.

This chain joins TRBV5-6 and TRBJ2-2; 8 bases align to TRBD2. In germline, CDR1 is SGHDT, CDR2 YYEEEE. CDR3 size: 16 residues. Trimming at V came to 4 bases and at J to 4 bases, leaving 9 bases not matched to a gene. CDR3 amino acids: CASSHGGARGTGELFF. The CDR3 nucleotides are TGTGCCAGCAGCCACGGGGGGGCCCGGGGCACCGGGGAGCTGTTTTTT.

V and J are TRBV29-1 and TRBJ2-4; 14 nucleotides align to TRBD2. V shed 4 bases and J 5 bases; nucleotides not matched to a gene: 4. Germline loops: CDR1 SQVTM, CDR2 ANQGSEA. This CDR3 has 15 residues. The CDR3 is CSVATSGRVENIQYF. Here the CDR3 DNA reads TGCAGCGTTGCGACTAGCGGGAGGGTTGAAAACATTCAGTACTTC. The full variable domain, in which reference TRBV29-1 and TRBJ2-4 provide the parts outside the CDR3, is SAVISQKPSRDICQRGTSLTIQCQVDSQVTMMFWYRQQPGQSLTLIATANQGSEATYESGFVIDKFPISRPNLTFSTLTVSNMSPEDSSIYLCSVATSGRVENIQYFGAGTRLSVL.

In this sample, this clone turned up once. V and J are TRBV19 and TRBJ1-5; D might be TRBD1 (6 bases). V was pared by 6 bases and J by 3 bases, with 12 bases between. The CDR3 contains 14 residues. The germline V gene encodes CDR1 LNHDA and CDR2 SQIVND (reference sequence). CDR3 residues: CASRARTDNQPQHF. Here the CDR3 DNA reads TGTGCCAGTAGGGCCAGGACAGACAATCAGCCCCAGCATTTT.

This chain connects TRBV7-9 to TRBJ2-7, with D tentatively TRBD1 (6 bases). V was shortened by 4 bases and J by 0 bases, with 16 bases between the two germline ends. CDR1 is SEHNR, CDR2 FQNEAQ, per germline (reference sequence). This CDR3 region has 16 residues. The CDR3 is CASSSRSQGPSYEQYF. Here the CDR3 DNA reads TGTGCCAGCAGCTCAAGGTCCCAGGGGCCCTCCTACGAGCAGTACTTC.

The chain joins TRBV6-6 to TRBJ1-1; a possible D gene is TRBD1 (5 bases). The CDR3 consists of 15 residues. Trimming cost V 2 bases and J 0 bases, with 10 bases left between them. The germline V gene has CDR1 MNHNY and CDR2 SVGAGI (reference sequence). Here the CDR3 reads CASSYEQTVNTEAFF. The DNA of the CDR3 is TGTGCCAGCAGTTACGAACAGACAGTGAACACTGAAGCTTTCTTT.

The CDR3 nucleotides are TGTGCCAGCAGCGGACGGGCAGGGGTCTACGAGCAGTACTTC. Its protein product is CASSGRAGVYEQYF. J is TRBJ2-7 and V is TRBV6-1; D is possibly TRBD1 (6 bases). The CDR3 has 14 residues. V lost 6 bases to trimming and J lost 3 bases, with 15 bases between them. From germline, CDR1 is MNHNS and CDR2 SASEGT.

This clone was seen only a few times. This rearrangement joins TRBV6-5 to TRBJ1-2, with TRBD1 as a possible D gene (6 bases). From germline, CDR1 is MNHEY and CDR2 SVGAGI. V gave up 8 bases and J gave up 6 bases, with 13 bases separating them. The length of the CDR3 is 12 residues. This CDR3 reads CASGQPGDGYTF. In DNA, the CDR3 is TGTGCCAGCGGTCAACCAGGGGATGGCTACACCTTC.

This clone was detected only once. The V gene is TRBV5-8, the J gene TRBJ1-5; 7 bases align to TRBD1. CDR3 length: 15 residues. The V segment lost 4 bases and the J segment 0 bases; nucleotides outside the gene matches: 4. Germline values: CDR1 SGHTS, CDR2 YDEGEE. The CDR3 region is CASSNGDSSNQPQHF. The CDR3 nucleotides are TGTGCCAGCAGCAACGGGGACAGTAGCAATCAGCCCCAGCATTTT.

This clone has just one count. V usage is TRBV18 and J usage is TRBJ1-5; D may be TRBD1 (5 bases). Looked up from germline, CDR1 is KGHSH and CDR2 is LQKENI. Trimming stripped 1 base from V and 3 bases from J, with 10 bases between. The CDR3 contains 15 residues. The CDR3 DNA sequence: TGTGCCAGCTCACCACAGGGGCAGGTCAATCAGCCCCAGCATTTT. Its protein product is CASSPQGQVNQPQHF.

The rearrangement joins TRBV2 to TRBJ2-7; D might be TRBD1 (5 bases). This CDR3 region has 14 residues. Germline CDR1 SNHLY, CDR2 FYNNEI. V was pared by 7 bases and J by 3 bases, with 16 bases between. DNA of the CDR3: TGTGCCAGCACACCCGGCAAGGGGAACTACGAGCAGTACTTC. Amino acids: CASTPGKGNYEQYF.

The rearrangement uses TRBV5-1 and TRBJ1-6, with D possibly being TRBD1 (5 bases). Looked up from germline, CDR1 is SGHRS and CDR2 is YFSETQ. This CDR3 contains 15 residues. Trimming shortened V by 4 bases and J by 3 bases, and 11 bases separated the two germline ends. In nucleotides, the CDR3 is TGCGCCAGCAGCCCCAGGGACTACTATAATTCACCCCTCCACTTT. Amino acid sequence: CASSPRDYYNSPLHF.

A note on this clone: One end of the junction fails to match germline, which may point to a read error. This chain uses TRBV7-9 with TRBJ2-7, with 7 bases fitting TRBD2. This CDR3 spans 14 amino acids. Germline V gene lookup returns CDR1 SEHNR and CDR2 FQNEAQ (reference sequence). The CDR3 DNA reads TGTTCCAGCAGCTTACGCGGGAGTGCAGGTGAGCAGTACTTC. Its protein product is CSSSLRGSAGEQYF.

This chain connects TRBV5-4 to TRBJ2-7, with TRBD2 matching 12 bases. V lost 5 bases to trimming and J lost 0 bases; unmatched junction nucleotides: 9. The CDR3 loop spans 17 amino acids. Germline CDR1 is SGHNT and CDR2 is YYREEE (reference sequence). In nucleotides, the CDR3 is TGTGCCAGCAGTCCCGGGACTAGCGGGTCTTTCTCCTACGAGCAGTACTTC. Translating gives CASSPGTSGSFSYEQYF.

The chain is built from TRBV4-2 and TRBJ2-1; TRBD1 matches 8 bases. The CDR3 extends over 15 amino acids. V was pared by 1 base and J by 6 bases, with 5 bases of the junction left unmatched. Germline V gives CDR1 LGHNA, CDR2 YNFKEQ. CDR3 sequence (DNA): TGTGCCAGCAGCCAAGTGGCAGGGGGCTTCAATGAGCAGTTCTTC. Translated, it gives CASSQVAGGFNEQFF.

The chain has TRBV6-1 and TRBJ1-3, with D tentatively TRBD1 (5 bases). The V and J ends lost 3 bases and 2 bases respectively, with 14 bases between them. CDR1 MNHNS and CDR2 SASEGT come from the germline V gene. The length of the CDR3 is 16 residues. The CDR3 reads CASSEIYGGPGNTIYF. CDR3 bases: TGTGCCAGCAGTGAGATATACGGGGGACCTGGAAACACCATATATTTT.

The rearrangement joins TRBV6-1 to TRBJ2-7; D gene unclear. Germline V gives CDR1 MNHNS, CDR2 SASEGT. CDR3 length equals 16 residues. Trimming shortened V by 8 bases and J by 3 bases, and 23 bases separated the two germline ends. CDR3 loop: CASRALSRGPSYEQYF. CDR3 DNA sequence: TGTGCCAGCCGTGCCCTGTCCCGCGGCCCCAGCTACGAGCAGTACTTC.

The chain couples TRBV19 to TRBJ2-7, with TRBD1 matching over 10 bases. CDR3 length equals 14 residues. The V gene end was trimmed by 7 bases and the J gene end by 3 bases; junction bases not matched to a gene: 6. The germline V gene encodes CDR1 LNHDA and CDR2 SQIVND (reference sequence). The chain's CDR3 is CASKGTGDIYEQYF. Written as DNA, the CDR3 is TGTGCCAGTAAGGGGACAGGGGATATCTACGAGCAGTACTTC.